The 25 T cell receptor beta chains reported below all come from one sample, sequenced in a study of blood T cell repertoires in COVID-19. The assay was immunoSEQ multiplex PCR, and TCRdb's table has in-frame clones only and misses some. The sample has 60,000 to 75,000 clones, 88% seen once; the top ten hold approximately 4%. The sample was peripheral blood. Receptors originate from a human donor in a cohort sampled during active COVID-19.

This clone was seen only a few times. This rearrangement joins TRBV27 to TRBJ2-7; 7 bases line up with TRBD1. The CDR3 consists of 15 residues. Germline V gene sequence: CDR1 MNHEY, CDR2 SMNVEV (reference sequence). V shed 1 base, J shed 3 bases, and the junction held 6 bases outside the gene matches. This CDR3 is CASSLYPGQSYEQYF. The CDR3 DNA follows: TGTGCCAGCAGTTTATATCCGGGACAGAGCTACGAGCAGTACTTC.

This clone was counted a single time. The CDR3 is CASSRAPLSGYTF. The CDR3 DNA is TGTGCCAGCAGCAGAGCCCCGCTTTCGGGCTACACCTTC. The chain has TRBV9 and TRBJ1-2, with unresolved D. This CDR3 is 13 amino acids long. V shed 4 bases and J shed 8 bases, with 15 bases lying between them. Germline values: CDR1 SGDLS, CDR2 YYNGEE. The entire variable domain, with the rest obtained from reference TRBV9 and TRBJ1-2, is as follows: DSGVTQTPKHLITATGQRVTLRCSPRSGDLSVYWYQQSLDQGLQFLIQYYNGEERAKGNILERFSAQQFPDLHSELNLSSLELGDSALYFCASSRAPLSGYTFGSGTRLTVV.

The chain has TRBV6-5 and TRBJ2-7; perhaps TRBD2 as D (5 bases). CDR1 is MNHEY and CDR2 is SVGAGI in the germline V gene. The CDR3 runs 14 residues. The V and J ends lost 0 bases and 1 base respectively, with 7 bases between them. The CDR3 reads CASSYSRESYEQYF. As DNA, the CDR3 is TGTGCCAGCAGTTACTCGAGGGAATCCTACGAGCAGTACTTC.

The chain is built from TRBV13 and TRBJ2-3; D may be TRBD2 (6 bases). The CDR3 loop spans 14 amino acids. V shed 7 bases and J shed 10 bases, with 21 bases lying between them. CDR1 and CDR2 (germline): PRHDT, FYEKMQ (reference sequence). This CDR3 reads CASIFLGGGAPQYF. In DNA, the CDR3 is TGTGCCAGCATCTTCCTAGGTGGCGGGGCCCCGCAGTATTTT.

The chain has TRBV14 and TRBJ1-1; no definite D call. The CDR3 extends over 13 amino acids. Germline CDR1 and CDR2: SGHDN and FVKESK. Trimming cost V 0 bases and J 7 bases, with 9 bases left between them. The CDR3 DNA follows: TGTGCCAGCAGCCAAGAATGGGAGGATGAAGCTTTCTTT. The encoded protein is CASSQEWEDEAFF.

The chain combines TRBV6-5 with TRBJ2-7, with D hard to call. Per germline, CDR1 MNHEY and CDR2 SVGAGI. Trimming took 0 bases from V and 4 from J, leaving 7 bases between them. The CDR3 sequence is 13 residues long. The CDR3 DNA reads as TGTGCCAGCAGTTACTCCCAACGGTACGAGCAGTACTTC. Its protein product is CASSYSQRYEQYF.

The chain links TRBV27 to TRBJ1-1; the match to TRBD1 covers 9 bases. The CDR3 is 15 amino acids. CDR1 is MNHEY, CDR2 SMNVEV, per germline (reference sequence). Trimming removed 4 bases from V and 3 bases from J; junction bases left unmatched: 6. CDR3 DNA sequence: TGTGCCAGCAGTTCAACAGGGGGCTTGTACACTGAAGCTTTCTTT. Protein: CASSSTGGLYTEAFF.

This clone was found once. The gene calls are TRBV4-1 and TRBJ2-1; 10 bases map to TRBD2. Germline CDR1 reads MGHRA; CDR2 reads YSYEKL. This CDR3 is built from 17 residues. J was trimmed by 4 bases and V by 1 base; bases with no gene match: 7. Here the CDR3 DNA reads TGCGCCAGCAGCCAAGGGGTCCTAGCGGGAGCGTACAATGAGCAGTTCTTC. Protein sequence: CASSQGVLAGAYNEQFF.

Here the CDR3 reads CASSLGTGPEQYF. The CDR3 bases are TGTGCCAGCAGTTTAGGGACTGGGCCCGAGCAGTACTTC. J is TRBJ2-7 and V is TRBV28, with a tentative D call TRBD2 (6 bases). The germline gives CDR1 MDHEN, CDR2 SYDVKM. This CDR3 has 13 residues. The V end lost 2 bases, the J end lost 6 bases, and 11 bases lay between the germline ends.

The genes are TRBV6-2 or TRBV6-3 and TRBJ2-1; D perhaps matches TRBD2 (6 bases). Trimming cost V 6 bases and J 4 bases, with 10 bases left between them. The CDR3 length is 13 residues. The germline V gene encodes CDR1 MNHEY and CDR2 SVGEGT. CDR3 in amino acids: CASSPLAYNEQFF. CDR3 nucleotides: TGTGCCAGCAGCCCCCTAGCGTACAATGAGCAGTTCTTC.

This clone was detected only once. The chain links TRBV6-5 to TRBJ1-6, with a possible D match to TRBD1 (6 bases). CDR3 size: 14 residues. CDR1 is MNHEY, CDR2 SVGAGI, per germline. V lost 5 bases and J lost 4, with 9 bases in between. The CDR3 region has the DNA TGTGCCAGCAGTCTCGGACAGTATAATTCACCCCTCCACTTT. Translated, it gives CASSLGQYNSPLHF.

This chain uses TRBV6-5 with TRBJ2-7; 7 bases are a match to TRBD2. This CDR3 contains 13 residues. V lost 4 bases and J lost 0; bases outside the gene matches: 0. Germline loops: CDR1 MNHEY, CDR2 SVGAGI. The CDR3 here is CASSWTSSYEQYF. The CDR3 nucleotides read TGTGCCAGCAGTTGGACTAGCTCCTACGAGCAGTACTTC.

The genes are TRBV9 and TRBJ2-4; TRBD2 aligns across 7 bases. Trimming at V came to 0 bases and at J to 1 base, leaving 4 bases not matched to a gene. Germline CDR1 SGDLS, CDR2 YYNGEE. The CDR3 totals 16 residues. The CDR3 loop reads CASSVDGGGAKNIQYF. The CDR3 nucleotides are TGTGCCAGCAGCGTAGATGGCGGGGGTGCCAAAAACATTCAGTACTTC. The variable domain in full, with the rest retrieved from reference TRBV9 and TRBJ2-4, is DSGVTQTPKHLITATGQRVTLRCSPRSGDLSVYWYQQSLDQGLQFLIQYYNGEERAKGNILERFSAQQFPDLHSELNLSSLELGDSALYFCASSVDGGGAKNIQYFGAGTRLSVL.

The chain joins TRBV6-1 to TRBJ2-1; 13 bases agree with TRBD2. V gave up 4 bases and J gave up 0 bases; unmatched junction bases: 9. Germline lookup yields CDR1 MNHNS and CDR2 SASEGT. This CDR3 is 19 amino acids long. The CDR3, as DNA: TGTGCCAGCAGTGGAACTAGCGGGGGGGCCGTCCGCTCCTACAATGAGCAGTTCTTC. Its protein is CASSGTSGGAVRSYNEQFF.

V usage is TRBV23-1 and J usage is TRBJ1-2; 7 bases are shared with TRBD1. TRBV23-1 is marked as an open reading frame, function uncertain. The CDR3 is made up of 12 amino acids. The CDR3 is CALQGWEDGYTF. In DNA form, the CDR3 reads TGCGCGTTACAGGGGTGGGAGGATGGCTACACCTTC.

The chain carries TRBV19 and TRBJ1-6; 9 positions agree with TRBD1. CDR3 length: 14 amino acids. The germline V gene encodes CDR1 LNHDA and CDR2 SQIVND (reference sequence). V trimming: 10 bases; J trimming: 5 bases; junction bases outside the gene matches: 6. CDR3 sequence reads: CATSDRGDNSPLHF. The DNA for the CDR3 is TGTGCCACCTCAGACAGGGGGGATAATTCACCCCTCCACTTT.

The CDR3 DNA follows: TGCGCCAGCAGCCCAGGCCCAGGTGGGGCTTTCTTT. Protein product: CASSPGPGGAFF. V is TRBV5-1 and J is TRBJ1-1; D is unclear. Germline CDR1 is SGHRS and CDR2 is YFSETQ. Trimming left V 4 bases short and J 11 bases short, with 15 bases between. CDR3 length: 12 amino acids.

CDR3 bases: TGCAGCGTTTCGGGCGGGGGCCTCTACGAGCAGTACTTC. Residues: CSVSGGGLYEQYF. The V call is TRBV29-1, the J call TRBJ2-7; D is possibly TRBD2 (7 bases). The CDR3 is 13 amino acids. V lost 5 bases and J lost 3, with 14 bases in between. Germline values: CDR1 SQVTM, CDR2 ANQGSEA.

The DNA for the CDR3 is TGTGCCAGCAGCAAGGTCGGTTGTTTGGTGGAGACCCAGTACTTC. Amino acid sequence: CASSKVGCLVETQYF. V is TRBV21-1 and J is TRBJ2-5; the table gives TRBD2 as D, unverified against the DNA. TRBV21-1 is an annotated pseudogene. This CDR3 has 15 residues.

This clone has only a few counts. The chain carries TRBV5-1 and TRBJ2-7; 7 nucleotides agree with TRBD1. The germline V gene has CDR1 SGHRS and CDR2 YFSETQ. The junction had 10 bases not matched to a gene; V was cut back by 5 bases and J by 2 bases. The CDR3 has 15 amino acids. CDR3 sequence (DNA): TGCGCCAGCAGTCCTACGAGGGGACAGCCCTACGAGCAGTACTTC. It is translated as CASSPTRGQPYEQYF.

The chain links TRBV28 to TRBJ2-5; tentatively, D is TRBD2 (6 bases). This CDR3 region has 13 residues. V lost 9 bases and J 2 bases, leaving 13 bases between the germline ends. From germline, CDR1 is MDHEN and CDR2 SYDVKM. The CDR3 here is CASAGPPQETQYF. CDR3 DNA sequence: TGTGCCAGTGCGGGGCCGCCACAAGAGACCCAGTACTTC.

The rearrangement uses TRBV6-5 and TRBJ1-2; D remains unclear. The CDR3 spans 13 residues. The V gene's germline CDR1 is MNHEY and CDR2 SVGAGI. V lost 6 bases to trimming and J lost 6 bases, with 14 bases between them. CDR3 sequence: CASSLLRRDGYTF. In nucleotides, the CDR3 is TGTGCCAGCAGCCTTCTACGGAGGGATGGCTACACCTTC.

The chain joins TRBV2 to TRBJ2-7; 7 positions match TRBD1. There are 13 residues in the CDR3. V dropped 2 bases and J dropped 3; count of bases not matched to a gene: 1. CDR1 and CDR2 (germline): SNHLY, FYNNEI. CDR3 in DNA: TGTGCCAGCAGTGAAACAGGGGTCTACGAGCAGTACTTC. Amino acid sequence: CASSETGVYEQYF.

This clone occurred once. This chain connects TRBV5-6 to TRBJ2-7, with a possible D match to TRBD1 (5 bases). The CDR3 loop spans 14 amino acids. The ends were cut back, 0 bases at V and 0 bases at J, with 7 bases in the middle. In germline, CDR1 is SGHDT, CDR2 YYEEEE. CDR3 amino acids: CASSLAGASYEQYF. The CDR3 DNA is TGTGCCAGCAGCTTGGCTGGGGCCTCCTACGAGCAGTACTTC.

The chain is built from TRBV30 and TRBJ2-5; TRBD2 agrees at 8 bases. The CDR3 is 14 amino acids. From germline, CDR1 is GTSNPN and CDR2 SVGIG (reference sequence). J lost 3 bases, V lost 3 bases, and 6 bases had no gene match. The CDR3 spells CAWRASGRKETQYF. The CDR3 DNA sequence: TGTGCCTGGAGAGCCAGCGGGAGAAAAGAGACCCAGTACTTC.